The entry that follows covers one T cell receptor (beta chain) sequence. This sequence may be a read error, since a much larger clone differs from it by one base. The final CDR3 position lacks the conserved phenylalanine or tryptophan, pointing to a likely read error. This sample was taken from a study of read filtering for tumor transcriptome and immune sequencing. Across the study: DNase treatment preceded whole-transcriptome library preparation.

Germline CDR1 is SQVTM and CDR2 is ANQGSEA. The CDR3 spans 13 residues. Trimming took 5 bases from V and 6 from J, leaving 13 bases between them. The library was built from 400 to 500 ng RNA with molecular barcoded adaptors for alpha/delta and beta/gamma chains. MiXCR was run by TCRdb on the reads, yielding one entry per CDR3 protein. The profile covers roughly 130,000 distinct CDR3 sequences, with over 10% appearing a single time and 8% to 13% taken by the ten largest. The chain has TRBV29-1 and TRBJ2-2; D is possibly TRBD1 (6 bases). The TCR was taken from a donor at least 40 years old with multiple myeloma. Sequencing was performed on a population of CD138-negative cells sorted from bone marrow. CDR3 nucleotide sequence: TGCAGCGTTAGGGCTGACAGGTCCGGGGAGCTGTTTCTT. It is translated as CSVRADRSGELFL.